The T cell receptor (beta chain) described here comes from a study of T cell repertoires in cytomegalovirus infection. Germline loops: CDR1 WSHSY, CDR2 SAAADI. After removal of 7 bases from V and 4 bases from J, the junction contained 3 bases not matched to a gene. The CDR3 has 12 residues. On this clonotype itself: Its antigen is undetermined.

Study results and caveats: Clonotype analysis showed dominance of the ex vivo response by HLA-C-restricted CMV-specific TCR beta clonotypes.

TCRdb re-analysed the reads in MiXCR, keeping a single row per CDR3 protein. Of roughly 280,000 distinct CDR3 sequences in the sample, about 13% were seen once. The sample consisted of PBMCs. The rearrangement uses TRBV10-2 and TRBJ2-5; 7 bases agree with TRBD1. The origin of this receptor is a human donor in good health (CMV status not recorded). Some clones in this sample may be carry-over from other donors' samples. The CDR3 here is CASKDRVETQYF. The CDR3 nucleotides read TGCGCCAGCAAAGACAGGGTAGAGACCCAGTACTTC.